A selection of T cell receptor beta chains follows, all from one sample in a study of vaccination effects on CD4 cells after COVID-19. Sequencing used immunoSEQ multiplex PCR; TCRdb keeps in-frame clones, though not all of them. This sample carries some 68,000 clones, over 70% of them seen once, and the ten largest clones take less than 4%. These receptors are not linked to any known antigen. The sequencing here drew on CD4+ T cells from PBMCs cultured with HCoV-OC43 spike peptides, taken before COVID-19 vaccination. These receptors came from a human donor who received a COVID-19 vaccine. Both conserved end residues are part of each CDR3. A D gene is named only where the DNA matches it firmly. Only part of the rows carry a size: once, few, many, or a class if the clone is expanded.

j_gene: TRBJ2-1
d_gene: TRBD2
abundance: .
v_gene: TRBV19
CDR3nt: TGTGCCAGTTCATGGACTAGCGGTGGGAATGAGCAGTTCTTC
CDR3aa: CASSWTSGGNEQFF

j_gene: TRBJ1-2
d_gene: .
abundance: .
v_gene: TRBV18
CDR3nt: TGTGCCAGCTCACCAGGGTTGTCGGACTATGGCTACACCTTC
CDR3aa: CASSPGLSDYGYTF

j_gene: TRBJ2-1
d_gene: .
abundance: .
v_gene: TRBV18
CDR3nt: TGTGCCAGCTCACCACGGGGGGAGGCCTACAATGAGCAGTTCTTC
CDR3aa: CASSPRGEAYNEQFF

j_gene: TRBJ2-2
d_gene: .
abundance: .
v_gene: TRBV6-5
CDR3nt: TGTGCCAGCAAGGCCAACTCGAACACCGGGGAGCTGTTTTTT
CDR3aa: CASKANSNTGELFF

j_gene: TRBJ1-6
d_gene: .
abundance: .
v_gene: TRBV23-1
CDR3nt: TGCGCCAGCAGTCAACCCTCACGAGGGCCGAATTCACCCCTCCACTTT
CDR3aa: CASSQPSRGPNSPLHF

j_gene: TRBJ1-2
d_gene: TRBD1
abundance: .
v_gene: TRBV6-5
CDR3nt: TGTGCCAGCAGTTACTCGAATTTGGGACAGGGATCCGGCTACACCTTC
CDR3aa: CASSYSNLGQGSGYTF

j_gene: TRBJ1-2
d_gene: .
abundance: .
v_gene: TRBV7-2
CDR3nt: TGTGCCAGCAGCTTGGGGCAGCGCAATCGGGGCTACACCTTC
CDR3aa: CASSLGQRNRGYTF

j_gene: TRBJ2-3
d_gene: TRBD2
abundance: .
v_gene: TRBV19
CDR3nt: TGTGCCAGTAGTGGGGGACTAGCGGGGGGTACCACAGATACGCAGTATTTT
CDR3aa: CASSGGLAGGTTDTQYF

j_gene: TRBJ1-2
d_gene: TRBD1
abundance: .
v_gene: TRBV4-3
CDR3nt: TGCGCCAGCAGCCAAGTCGGGACAGTTCTCCACTATGGCTACACCTTC
CDR3aa: CASSQVGTVLHYGYTF

j_gene: TRBJ1-6
d_gene: TRBD1
abundance: .
v_gene: TRBV7-9
CDR3nt: TGTGCCAGCAGCTTAGGGCAGGGGGAAAGGTCACCCCTCCACTTT
CDR3aa: CASSLGQGERSPLHF

j_gene: TRBJ2-2
d_gene: TRBD2
abundance: few
v_gene: TRBV6-5
CDR3nt: TGTGCCAGCAAAGCGGGGACTAACACCGGGGAGCTGTTTTTT
CDR3aa: CASKAGTNTGELFF

j_gene: TRBJ1-5
d_gene: .
abundance: few
v_gene: TRBV30
CDR3nt: TGTGCCTGGACCGGCGGAAGGAGCAATCAGCCCCAGCATTTT
CDR3aa: CAWTGGRSNQPQHF

j_gene: TRBJ1-2
d_gene: TRBD1
abundance: .
v_gene: TRBV6-5
CDR3nt: TGTGCCAGCAGTTCCCGGGACAGGGCGTCTTACTATGGCTACACCTTC
CDR3aa: CASSSRDRASYYGYTF

j_gene: TRBJ1-6
d_gene: .
abundance: .
v_gene: TRBV19
CDR3nt: TGTGCCAGTAGTATCTCCGGGACCTCCTATAATTCACCCCTCCACTTT
CDR3aa: CASSISGTSYNSPLHF